The 24 T cell receptor beta chains reported below all come from one sample, sequenced in a study of shared clonotypes between healthy human individuals. Method: immunoSEQ multiplex PCR; TCRdb's copy keeps in-frame clones and lacks some. Of a few million clones in the sample, around nine tenths were seen once. Specimen: naive CD4+ T cells sorted from blood. As to subset: CD45RA+ positively selected. The origin of the receptors is a man younger than 35 in good health.

Comments on this clone: The same CDR3 can be traced to other DNA sequences in this sample. The CDR3 DNA is TGTGCCTGGAGTGTTTGGGGATACGAGCAGTACTTC. Its protein product is CAWSVWGYEQYF. This sequence joins TRBV30 and TRBJ2-5; no reliable D call. The better agreement between TRBJ2-7 and the DNA end casts doubt on the J call. CDR1 is GTSNPN and CDR2 is SVGIG in the germline V gene (reference sequence). CDR3 length: 12 residues.

This rearrangement joins TRBV19 to TRBJ2-7; D is perhaps TRBD2 (6 bases). The CDR3 has 13 amino acids. Germline V gives CDR1 LNHDA, CDR2 SQIVND (reference sequence). Trimming removed 2 bases from V and 5 bases from J, with 10 bases in between. For the CDR3, the DNA is TGTGCCAGTAGTATATCCGGAGGGGACGAGCAGTACTTC. This sequence encodes CASSISGGDEQYF.

The V gene is TRBV30, the J gene TRBJ1-3, with TRBD1 as a possible D gene (5 bases). Trimming removed 0 bases at V and 2 bases at J, with 8 bases between. This CDR3 is built from 14 residues. Germline V gene data show CDR1 as GTSNPN and CDR2 as SVGIG (reference sequence). The CDR3 bases are TGTGCCTGGAGTGTCGCAGGGACTGGAAACACCATATATTTT. Translation: CAWSVAGTGNTIYF.

This chain joins TRBV15 and TRBJ1-6; D gene uncertain. The length of the CDR3 is 16 residues. Germline V gene data show CDR1 as LNHNV and CDR2 as YYDKDF (reference sequence). Trimming took 3 bases from V and 10 from J, leaving 19 bases between them. The CDR3, as DNA: TGTGCCACCAGCAGCATTACCAGGCAGCAGGTATCACCCCTCCACTTT. Protein product: CATSSITRQQVSPLHF.

This clone was observed once. The chain combines TRBV5-1 with TRBJ1-1; D is uncertain. V dropped 4 bases and J dropped 3 bases, with 22 bases sitting between them. The CDR3 contains 17 residues. The V gene's germline CDR1 is SGHRS and CDR2 YFSETQ. As DNA, the CDR3 is TGCGCCAGCAGCCCTGAGTATGGCGCCGTGGGAGACACTGAAGCTTTCTTT. Amino acids: CASSPEYGAVGDTEAFF.

This chain connects TRBV5-4 to TRBJ1-1; D remains ambiguous. This CDR3 spans 13 amino acids. Germline CDR1 SGHNT, CDR2 YYREEE (reference sequence). V lost 0 bases and J lost 8, with 11 bases in between. CDR3 sequence: CASSLVGGVEAFF. The CDR3 bases are TGTGCCAGCAGCTTGGTAGGTGGTGTAGAAGCTTTCTTT.

In the case of this clone: Other DNA sequences from this sample encode an identical CDR3 as well. The V gene is TRBV5-4, the J gene TRBJ2-5; possible D gene TRBD2, 6 bases. The CDR3 runs to 13 residues. Trimming shortened V by 4 bases and J by 1 base, and 8 bases separated the two germline ends. Germline lookup yields CDR1 SGHNT and CDR2 YYREEE (reference sequence). The DNA for the CDR3 is TGTGCCAGCAGCCCCGGGAGCCAAGAGACCCAGTACTTC. Protein sequence: CASSPGSQETQYF. Full variable domain (rest looked up from reference TRBV5-4 and TRBJ2-5): ETGVTQSPTHLIKTRGQQVTLRCSSQSGHNTVSWYQQALGQGPQFIFQYYREEENGRGNFPPRFSGLQFPNYSSELNVNALELDDSALYLCASSPGSQETQYFGPGTRLLVL.

The rearrangement links TRBV19 to TRBJ1-2; 9 nucleotides line up with TRBD1. The V segment lost 5 bases and the J segment 5 bases; nucleotides outside the gene matches: 6. The CDR3 runs to 14 residues. Germline CDR1 reads LNHDA; CDR2 reads SQIVND (reference sequence). The CDR3 DNA follows: TGTGCCAGTAGTCCCCTCGGGACAGGGTATGGCTACACCTTC. It encodes CASSPLGTGYGYTF.

This clone is a singleton in its sample. The V and J genes are TRBV19 and TRBJ2-7; the D call may be TRBD1 or TRBD2 (5 bases each). Between the trimmed V and J ends, which lost 5 bases and 3 bases, there was a span of 20 bases. Germline V gives CDR1 LNHDA, CDR2 SQIVND (reference sequence). CDR3 size: 16 residues. CDR3 protein: CASSGWGGPAGYEQYF. The CDR3 DNA is TGTGCCAGTAGTGGGTGGGGCGGGCCGGCCGGCTACGAGCAGTACTTC.

This clone was observed a handful of times. This chain links TRBV25-1 with TRBJ1-5, with 7 bases identical to TRBD1. J was trimmed by 2 bases and V by 6 bases; bases with no gene match: 4. This CDR3 spans 14 amino acids. Germline lookup yields CDR1 MGHDK and CDR2 SYGVNS. The CDR3 sequence is CASRGQGGNQPQHF. As DNA, the CDR3 is TGTGCCAGCAGAGGGCAGGGGGGCAATCAGCCCCAGCATTTT.

This clone has just one count. This chain joins TRBV5-1 and TRBJ2-1; D possibly matches TRBD1 or TRBD2 (6 bases each). Germline V gives CDR1 SGHRS, CDR2 YFSETQ. The germline V and J ends were trimmed by 4 bases and 7 bases, with 15 bases remaining between them. This CDR3 is 14 amino acids long. CDR3 sequence reads: CASSPGALWNEQFF. CDR3 DNA sequence: TGCGCCAGCAGCCCGGGGGCTCTTTGGAATGAGCAGTTCTTC.

V and J are TRBV11-3 and TRBJ2-3, with D unresolved. The V end lost 6 bases, the J end lost 0 bases, and 13 bases lay between the germline ends. Germline values: CDR1 SGHNT, CDR2 YENEEA. The length of the CDR3 is 15 residues. The CDR3 loop reads CASSTDGSSTDTQYF. The CDR3 region has the DNA TGTGCCAGCAGTACCGACGGCTCTAGCACAGATACGCAGTATTTT.

The J gene is TRBJ1-5, the V gene TRBV29-1; D is perhaps TRBD1 (5 bases). This CDR3 region has 13 residues. Looked up from germline, CDR1 is SQVTM and CDR2 is ANQGSEA. Trimming took 6 bases from V and 6 from J, leaving 15 bases between them. The CDR3 loop is CSVAGGLTQPQHF. The CDR3 region has the DNA TGCAGCGTAGCGGGGGGTTTAACTCAGCCCCAGCATTTT.

In this sample, this clone turned up a few times. This rearrangement joins TRBV9 to TRBJ1-1, with 9 bases identical to TRBD1. Germline lookup yields CDR1 SGDLS and CDR2 YYNGEE. V trimming: 4 bases; J trimming: 4 bases; junction bases outside the gene matches: 8. The CDR3 has 15 amino acids. The CDR3 region has the DNA TGTGCCAGCAGCATTGGGAGGACAGGGGCCACTGAAGCTTTCTTT. Residues: CASSIGRTGATEAFF.

The V gene is TRBV6-6, the J gene TRBJ1-2; TRBD1 might be the D (5 bases). CDR1 is MNHNY, CDR2 SVGAGI, per germline (reference sequence). The CDR3 has 14 residues. Between the trimmed V and J ends, which lost 5 bases and 3 bases, there was a span of 13 bases. CDR3 in amino acids: CASSDGRRDYGYTF. The CDR3 DNA reads as TGTGCCAGCAGTGATGGGCGCAGGGACTATGGCTACACCTTC.

The rearrangement links TRBV9 to TRBJ1-6; D is unclear. CDR1 is SGDLS, CDR2 YYNGEE, per germline. This CDR3 contains 14 residues. Deletions cut 2 bases from V and 5 bases from J, with 8 bases between. The CDR3 is CASSVETDNSPLHF. The CDR3 bases are TGTGCCAGCAGCGTGGAGACGGATAATTCACCCCTCCACTTT.

The genes are TRBV27 and TRBJ2-3; 9 bases line up with TRBD2. Germline V lookup: CDR1 MNHEY, CDR2 SMNVEV (reference sequence). This CDR3 spans 19 amino acids. Trimming took 7 bases from V and 0 from J; bases not matched to a gene: 17. The DNA for the CDR3 is TGTGCCAGCATGGGACCCTTAAGGAGCGGGAGGACTAGCACAGATACGCAGTATTTT. Amino acid sequence: CASMGPLRSGRTSTDTQYF.

DNA of the CDR3: TGTGCCAGCAGTCTCTCGTACAGCGGGGGTTCAGAGACCCAGTACTTC. Amino acid sequence: CASSLSYSGGSETQYF. The chain is built from TRBV11-3 and TRBJ2-5, with 8 bases matching TRBD2. The CDR3 contains 16 residues. J was trimmed by 4 bases and V by 6 bases; bases with no gene match: 13. CDR1 and CDR2 from the germline V gene are SGHNT and YENEEA.

The rearrangement links TRBV10-3 to TRBJ2-1, with no clear D. Trimming took 7 bases from V and 3 from J, leaving 4 bases between them. Germline CDR1 ENHRY, CDR2 SYGVKD. This CDR3 has 11 residues. The CDR3 loop is CAIKDYNEQFF. The DNA of the CDR3 is TGTGCCATCAAAGACTACAATGAGCAGTTCTTC.

The chain uses TRBV30 and TRBJ2-7; D possibly corresponds to TRBD1 (5 bases). CDR3 length: 12 amino acids. The V end was cut by 3 bases, the J end by 3 bases, with 9 bases between. Looked up from germline, CDR1 is GTSNPN and CDR2 is SVGIG (reference sequence). The CDR3, as DNA: TGTGCCTGGAGGGAAGGGGTCTACGAGCAGTACTTC. It specifies CAWREGVYEQYF. Complete variable domain (other parts from reference TRBV30 and TRBJ2-7): SQTIHQWPATLVQPVGSPLSLECTVEGTSNPNLYWYRQAAGRGLQLLFYSVGIGQISSEVPQNLSASRPQDRQFILSSKKLLLSDSGFYLCAWREGVYEQYFGPGTRLTVT.

This clone has only one observation. The genes are TRBV6-6 and TRBJ1-1; D is uncertain. This CDR3 spans 15 amino acids. Germline assignment: CDR1 MNHNY and CDR2 SVGAGI (reference sequence). Trimming pared 0 bases from V and 0 bases from J, leaving 8 bases between. The CDR3 is CASSYSGNMNTEAFF. The DNA of the CDR3 is TGTGCCAGCAGTTACTCCGGCAATATGAACACTGAAGCTTTCTTT.

This clone was seen only once. This chain joins TRBV18 and TRBJ2-7; TRBD2 agrees at 11 bases. CDR3 size: 18 residues. Germline CDR1 KGHSH, CDR2 LQKENI. V was clipped by 3 bases and J by 0 bases; unmatched bases: 10. This CDR3 is CASSPPGLAERSSYEQYF. The CDR3 DNA reads TGTGCCAGCTCACCCCCGGGACTAGCGGAAAGGAGCTCCTACGAGCAGTACTTC.

In DNA form, the CDR3 reads TGCGCCAGCAGAATGTTAATCCGGGGAGGGGGAAACACCATATATTTT. Its translation is CASRMLIRGGGNTIYF. V usage is TRBV10-2 and J usage is TRBJ1-3; the D is unclear. Germline V gene lookup returns CDR1 WSHSY and CDR2 SAAADI. Deletions cut 6 bases from V and 4 bases from J, with 19 bases between. The CDR3 has 16 residues.

This sequence joins TRBV28 and TRBJ1-6; D remains ambiguous. The germline V gene encodes CDR1 MDHEN and CDR2 SYDVKM. Deletions cut 2 bases from V and 7 bases from J, with 9 bases between. This CDR3 contains 14 residues. The CDR3 loop is CASSLGPLNSPLHF. The CDR3 coding sequence is TGTGCCAGCAGTTTAGGTCCCCTGAATTCACCCCTCCACTTT.